This T cell receptor (beta chain) is from a study of cytomegalovirus exposure and HLA in healthy donors. Study outcomes and limitations: Presence/absence analyses supposed approximately even sequencing depth among donors. For TCR beta chains, V- and J-gene trimming was later linked to a missense DCLRE1C variant. High sensitivity and specificity were reportedly achieved when the classifier diagnosed cytomegalovirus status. Productive status was seen about 90% or about 30% of the time for most TCR beta V segments in an earlier analysis.

To note about this clone: Its antigen remains unknown.

A multiplex PCR was run with 60 Vbeta primers and 13 Jbeta primers. Sequencing was performed with immunoSEQ multiplex PCR; in TCRdb, only in-frame clones are kept and a portion is missing. Of under 150,000 clones in the sample, more than 65% were seen once. CDR1 and CDR2 from the germline V gene are LNHNV and YYDKDF (reference sequence). This CDR3 is built from 17 residues. V lost 0 bases and J 4 bases, leaving 16 bases between the germline ends. This TCR was recovered from a man in his fifties in good health and CMV-seronegative. Sequencing was performed on PBMCs. This chain links TRBV15 with TRBJ1-3, with a possible D match to TRBD1 (5 bases). The CDR3 spells CATSRDWGRVSGNTIYF. The CDR3 region has the DNA TGTGCCACCAGCAGAGATTGGGGCAGGGTATCCGGAAACACCATATATTTT.